The rows below give T cell receptor beta chains drawn from one sample of a study of blood T cells in healthy people across ages. TCRdb reprocessed the 5' RACE reads with MiXCR, giving one entry per CDR3 protein. The data contain 1.4 million to 1.5 million distinct CDR3 sequences, about 43% of them singletons. The sequenced sample was blood. The receptors derive from a woman under 30 in good health. Both conserved end residues are part of each CDR3. Fields, in order: D gene, V gene, CDR3 protein. The D gene is left open where the match is weak.

D: -
V: TRBV11-2
CDR3: CASSHIQGPISGANVLTF

D: TRBD2
V: TRBV11-2
CDR3: CASRYQLELAGGEQYF

D: TRBD2
V: TRBV20-1
CDR3: CSARGTSGGAGNEQYF

D: -
V: TRBV3-1
CDR3: CASSQEALYNEQFF

D: -
V: TRBV6-1
CDR3: CASSGLTEPKNIQYF

D: -
V: TRBV15
CDR3: CATSSALGQRGYTF

D: -
V: TRBV2
CDR3: CASRIAGDELFF

D: -
V: TRBV27
CDR3: CASSFEGDGSLEQYF

D: -
V: TRBV7-9
CDR3: CASRGTSNTGELFF

D: TRBD1
V: TRBV5-5
CDR3: CASSPASYLTGRTGELFF

D: -
V: TRBV2
CDR3: CASKSQLTDTQYF

D: -
V: TRBV6-6
CDR3: CASSYASSYNEQFF

D: TRBD1
V: TRBV6-1
CDR3: CASSQSAPGQGLIYGYTF

D: -
V: TRBV6-5
CDR3: CASSYSTAANEQFF

D: TRBD1
V: TRBV4-1
CDR3: CASSHGSGGYEQYF

D: -
V: TRBV27
CDR3: CASSLRGMTPQETQYF

D: -
V: TRBV28
CDR3: CASRLGDRITYGYTF

D: -
V: TRBV20-1
CDR3: CSARARETGPRPQHF

D: -
V: TRBV7-9
CDR3: CASSLADDQETQYF

D: -
V: TRBV7-9
CDR3: CDSSLRVGSTDTQYF

D: -
V: TRBV7-9
CDR3: CASSFNTNYGYTF

D: TRBD2
V: TRBV20-1
CDR3: CSALDSGLAGGEQYF

D: -
V: TRBV25-1
CDR3: CASREGGGTQYF

D: -
V: TRBV15
CDR3: CATSTPSRLGQETQYF

D: TRBD2
V: TRBV7-9
CDR3: CASSPPGLGTDTQYF

D: -
V: TRBV29-1
CDR3: CSVGSSPYLHEQYF